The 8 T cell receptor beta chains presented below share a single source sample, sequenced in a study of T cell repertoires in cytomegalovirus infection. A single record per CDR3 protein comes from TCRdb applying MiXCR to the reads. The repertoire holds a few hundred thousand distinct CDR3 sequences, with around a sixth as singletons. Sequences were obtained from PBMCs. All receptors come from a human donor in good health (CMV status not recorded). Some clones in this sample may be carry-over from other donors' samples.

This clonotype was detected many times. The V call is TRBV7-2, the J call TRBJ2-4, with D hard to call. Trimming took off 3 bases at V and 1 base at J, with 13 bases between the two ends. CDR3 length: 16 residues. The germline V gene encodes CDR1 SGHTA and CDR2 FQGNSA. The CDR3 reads CASSLSVGTAKNIQYF. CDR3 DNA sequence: TGTGCCAGCAGCTTGTCCGTGGGTACGGCCAAAAACATTCAGTACTTC.

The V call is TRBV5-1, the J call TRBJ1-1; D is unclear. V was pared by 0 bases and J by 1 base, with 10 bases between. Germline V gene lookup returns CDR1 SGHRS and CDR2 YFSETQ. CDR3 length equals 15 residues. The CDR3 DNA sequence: TGCGCCAGCAGCTTGGAACTGGGGTGGAACACTGAAGCTTTCTTT. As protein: CASSLELGWNTEAFF.

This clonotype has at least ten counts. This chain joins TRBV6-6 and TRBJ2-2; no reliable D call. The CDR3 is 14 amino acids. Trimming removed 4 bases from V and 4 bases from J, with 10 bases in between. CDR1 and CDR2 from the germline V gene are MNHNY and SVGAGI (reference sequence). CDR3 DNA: TGTGCCAGCAGTTTCGGAGAAATCACCGGGGAGCTGTTTTTT. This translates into CASSFGEITGELFF.

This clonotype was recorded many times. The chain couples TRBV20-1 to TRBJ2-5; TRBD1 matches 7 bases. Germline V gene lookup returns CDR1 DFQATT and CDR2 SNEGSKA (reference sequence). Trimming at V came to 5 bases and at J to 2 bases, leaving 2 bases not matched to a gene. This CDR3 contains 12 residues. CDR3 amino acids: CSAATGQETQYF. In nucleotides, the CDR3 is TGCAGTGCTGCGACAGGGCAAGAGACCCAGTACTTC.

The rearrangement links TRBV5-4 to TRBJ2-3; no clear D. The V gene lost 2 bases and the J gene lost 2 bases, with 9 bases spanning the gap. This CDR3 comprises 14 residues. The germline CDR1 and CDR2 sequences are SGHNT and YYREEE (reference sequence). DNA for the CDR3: TGTGCCAGCAGCTTAAGACTGGACACAGATACGCAGTATTTT. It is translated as CASSLRLDTDTQYF.

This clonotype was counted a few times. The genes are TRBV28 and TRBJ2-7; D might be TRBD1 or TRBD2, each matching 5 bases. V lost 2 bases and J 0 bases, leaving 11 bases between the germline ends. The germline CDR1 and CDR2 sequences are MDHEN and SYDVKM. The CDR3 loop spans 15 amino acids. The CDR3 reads CASSLPGRLSYEQYF. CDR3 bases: TGTGCCAGCAGTTTACCGGGACGGCTCTCCTACGAGCAGTACTTC.

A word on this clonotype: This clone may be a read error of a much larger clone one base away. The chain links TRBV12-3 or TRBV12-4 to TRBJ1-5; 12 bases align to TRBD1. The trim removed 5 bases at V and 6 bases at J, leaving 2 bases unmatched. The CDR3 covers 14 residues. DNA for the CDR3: TGTGCCAGCAGTGGGACAGGGGGCAGTCAGCCCCAGCATTTT. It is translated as CASSGTGGSQPQHF.

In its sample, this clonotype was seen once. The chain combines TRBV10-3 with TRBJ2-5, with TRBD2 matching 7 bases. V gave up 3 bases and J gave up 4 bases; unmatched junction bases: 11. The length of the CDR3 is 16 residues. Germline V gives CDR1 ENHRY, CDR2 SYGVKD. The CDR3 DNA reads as TGTGCCATCAGTGATCCCGGACGCATAGCGGGAGAGACCCAGTACTTC. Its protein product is CAISDPGRIAGETQYF.